The 10 T cell receptor beta chains reported below all come from one sample, sequenced in a study of T cell responses to AZD1222 COVID-19 vaccine. Measured with immunoSEQ multiplex PCR; TCRdb has only the in-frame clones, and not every one. The table has 95,000 to 110,000 clones, 85% to 95% seen once. The source material was peripheral blood, sampled on day 0 of AZD1222 vaccination. The receptors were gathered from an adult in good health.

This chain uses TRBV18 with TRBJ1-2; 12 nucleotides line up with TRBD1. In germline, CDR1 is KGHSH, CDR2 LQKENI. CDR3 length equals 15 residues. V was pared by 2 bases and J by 6 bases, with 4 bases of the junction left unmatched. In DNA form, the CDR3 reads TGTGCCAGCTCACCAGGCGGGACAGGGGGCGATGGCTACACCTTC. Translated: CASSPGGTGGDGYTF.

The rearrangement joins TRBV7-2 to TRBJ1-2; D gene uncertain. V was clipped by 3 bases and J by 6 bases, with 5 bases between them. CDR1 is SGHTA and CDR2 is FQGNSA in the germline V gene. The length of the CDR3 is 11 residues. In DNA form, the CDR3 reads TGTGCCAGCAGCTTTGGGGATGGCTACACCTTC. Residues: CASSFGDGYTF.

The chain joins TRBV4-2 to TRBJ2-3, with unresolved D. Looked up from germline, CDR1 is LGHNA and CDR2 is YNFKEQ. The ends were cut back, 8 bases at V and 3 bases at J, with 15 bases in the middle. CDR3 size: 14 residues. DNA of the CDR3: TGTGCCAGCGCCCAGTGGGGTGGAACAGATACGCAGTATTTT. The encoded protein is CASAQWGGTDTQYF.

CDR3 region: CASSKASGNTEAFF. For the CDR3, the DNA is TGTGCCAGCAGCAAAGCCTCAGGGAACACTGAAGCTTTCTTT. The V and J genes are TRBV21-1 and TRBJ1-1; the table's D call TRBD1 went unverified against the DNA. TRBV21-1 is a pseudogene. The CDR3 spans 14 residues.

The rearrangement joins TRBV27 to TRBJ2-3; no firm D call. V lost 0 bases to trimming and J lost 3 bases, with 10 bases between them. The CDR3 covers 15 residues. Per the germline V gene, CDR1 is MNHEY and CDR2 is SMNVEV (reference sequence). CDR3 DNA: TGTGCCAGCAGTTTATCAAGGGTCGGTACAGATACGCAGTATTTT. Protein: CASSLSRVGTDTQYF.

The CDR3: CASSREGQTFF. For the CDR3, the DNA is TGTGCCAGCAGTCGAGAGGGACAGACTTTCTTT. This chain connects TRBV2 to TRBJ1-1; 7 bases map to TRBD1. CDR3 length: 11 amino acids. Germline V CDR1 and CDR2: SNHLY, FYNNEI. J gave up 12 bases and V 5 bases, and 6 bases lay outside the gene matches.

This chain joins TRBV6-5 and TRBJ2-2, with unresolved D. The CDR3 is made up of 14 amino acids. Germline CDR1 reads MNHEY; CDR2 reads SVGAGI. V shed 4 bases and J shed 2 bases, with 8 bases lying between them. CDR3 protein: CASSFSSNTGELFF. For the CDR3, the DNA is TGTGCCAGCAGTTTTAGCTCTAACACCGGGGAGCTGTTTTTT.

This chain joins TRBV5-4 and TRBJ2-7, with 11 bases identical to TRBD1. The V segment lost 9 bases and the J segment 3 bases; nucleotides outside the gene matches: 8. The CDR3 is made up of 14 amino acids. CDR1 and CDR2 (germline): SGHNT, YYREEE (reference sequence). Here the CDR3 reads CATKTGQGDYEQYF. CDR3 DNA: TGTGCCACCAAGACGGGACAGGGGGACTACGAGCAGTACTTC.

The chain combines TRBV27 with TRBJ2-7; perhaps TRBD2 as D (7 bases). Germline V CDR1 and CDR2: MNHEY, SMNVEV (reference sequence). This CDR3 is 15 amino acids long. The germline V and J ends were trimmed by 0 bases and 4 bases, with 13 bases remaining between them. Here the CDR3 DNA reads TGTGCCAGCAGTTTATCGCACAGGGAGGGGTACGAGCAGTACTTC. Translating it yields CASSLSHREGYEQYF.

This clone was seen just once. The chain employs TRBV19 and TRBJ2-5; 8 nucleotides agree with TRBD1. The V gene end was trimmed by 4 bases and the J gene end by 2 bases; junction bases not matched to a gene: 9. Germline V gene data show CDR1 as LNHDA and CDR2 as SQIVND (reference sequence). The CDR3 contains 16 residues. Here the CDR3 reads CASSTRTGKDQETQYF. CDR3 DNA sequence: TGTGCCAGTAGTACCAGGACAGGGAAGGATCAAGAGACCCAGTACTTC.